This TCR beta chain was recovered during a study of blood T cells in healthy people across ages. Peripheral blood samples of around 11 milliliters were drawn from each donor. Findings and limits, study-wide: Using unsorted PBMCs precluded a conclusive naive versus antigen-experienced comparison.

Germline CDR1 and CDR2: SGHKS and YYEKEE (reference sequence). The CDR3 totals 13 residues. J lost 5 bases, V lost 4 bases, and 2 bases had no gene match. This clonotype has ten or more counts. Its antigen is undetermined. The second PCR ran about 6 to 11 cycles with a sample-barcoded 5' primer and J-beta primers. TCRdb analysed the 5' RACE reads with MiXCR anew, one entry per CDR3 protein. Of some 1.4 million distinct CDR3 sequences listed, 35% to 45% are singletons. This clonotype was obtained from a woman in her late teens or twenties in good health. Sequenced input: blood. This chain uses TRBV5-5 with TRBJ1-5; 8 bases agree with TRBD1. The CDR3 DNA reads TGTGCCAGCAGCGAACAGGGGGATCAGCCCCAGCATTTT. Its protein is CASSEQGDQPQHF.